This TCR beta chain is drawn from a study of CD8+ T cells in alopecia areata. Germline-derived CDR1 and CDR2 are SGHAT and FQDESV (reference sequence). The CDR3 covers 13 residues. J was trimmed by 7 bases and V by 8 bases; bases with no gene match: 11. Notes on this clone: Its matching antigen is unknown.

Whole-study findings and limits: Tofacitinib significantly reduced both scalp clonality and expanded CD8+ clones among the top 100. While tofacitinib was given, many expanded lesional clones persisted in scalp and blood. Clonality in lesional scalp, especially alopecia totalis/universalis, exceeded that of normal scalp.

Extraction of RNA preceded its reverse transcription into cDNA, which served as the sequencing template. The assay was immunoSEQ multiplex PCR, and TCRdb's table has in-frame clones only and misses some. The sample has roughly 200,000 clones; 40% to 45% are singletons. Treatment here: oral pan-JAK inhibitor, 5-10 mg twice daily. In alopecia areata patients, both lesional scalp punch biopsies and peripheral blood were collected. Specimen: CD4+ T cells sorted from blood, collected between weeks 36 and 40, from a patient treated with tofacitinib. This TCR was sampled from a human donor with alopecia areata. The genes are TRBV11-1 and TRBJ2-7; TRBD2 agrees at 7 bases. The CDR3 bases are TGTGCCAGCGGGCGCGGGAGTTTGCGGGAGCAGTACTTC. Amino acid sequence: CASGRGSLREQYF.